The clone carrying this TCR beta chain came up a few times. TCR alpha and TCR beta cDNA libraries carrying sample barcodes and UMIs were produced by 5'RACE using constant-segment primers. TCRdb reanalysed the 5' RACE reads using MiXCR and keeps one entry per CDR3 protein. The table records about 57,000 distinct CDR3 sequences, more than 9% of them present only once. The source of the sample is a study of T-cell memory formation after mild COVID-19. Trimming shortened V by 6 bases and J by 4 bases, and 9 bases separated the two germline ends. Per germline, CDR1 MDHEN and CDR2 SYDVKM. The CDR3 totals 13 residues.

Input material: PBMCs or a T cell subset sorted from them (not recorded which). J is TRBJ2-2 and V is TRBV28; D is unclear. The TCR was taken from a man aged 18 to 29 who had mild COVID-19 (a few samples of this study predate the infection). Cell type and time point are not known. The CDR3 DNA is TGTGCCAGCAGCCGGACGTTCACCGGGGAGCTGTTTTTT. Translation: CASSRTFTGELFF.